The 17 T cell receptor beta chains reported below all come from one sample, sequenced in a study of T-cell memory formation after mild COVID-19. TCRdb reprocessed the 5' RACE reads with MiXCR, giving one entry per CDR3 protein. The sample records 340,000 or so distinct CDR3 sequences, over 10% being singletons. The sequenced sample was PBMCs or a T cell subset sorted from them (not recorded which). The source of these receptors is a man younger than 35 who had mild COVID-19 (a few samples of this study predate the infection). Cell type and time point are not known.

The table lists this clonotype with a few counts. The CDR3 reads CSASQRLAGGFYEQYF. The CDR3 nucleotides read TGCAGTGCTAGCCAAAGACTAGCGGGGGGATTCTACGAGCAGTACTTC. This rearrangement joins TRBV20-1 to TRBJ2-7; 13 bases fit TRBD2. The V segment lost 3 bases and the J segment 3 bases; nucleotides outside the gene matches: 8. Germline values: CDR1 DFQATT, CDR2 SNEGSKA (reference sequence). CDR3 length equals 16 residues.

There are a few counts of this clonotype. The V and J genes are TRBV5-5 and TRBJ2-7; no firm D call. Germline V CDR1 and CDR2: SGHKS, YYEKEE (reference sequence). The CDR3 has 13 amino acids. The V end lost 2 bases, the J end lost 4 bases, and 10 bases lay between the germline ends. As DNA, the CDR3 is TGTGCCAGCAGCTTACGGGTACCTTACGAGCAGTACGTC. Translated: CASSLRVPYEQYV.

The chain has TRBV5-1 and TRBJ1-2, with TRBD1 as a possible D gene (6 bases). From germline, CDR1 is SGHRS and CDR2 YFSETQ. The length of the CDR3 is 15 residues. V lost 5 bases, J lost 3 bases, and 17 bases lay in between. The CDR3 DNA follows: TGCGCCAGCAGGACCCAGGGGACTCTCGACTATGGCTACACCTTC. Translating it yields CASRTQGTLDYGYTF.

The chain recombines TRBV28 with TRBJ1-3; no clear D. This CDR3 spans 16 amino acids. The V end lost 2 bases, the J end lost 8 bases, and 19 bases lay between the germline ends. Germline CDR1 and CDR2: MDHEN and SYDVKM. CDR3 protein: CASSLGPPMGSDTIYF. The DNA of the CDR3 is TGTGCCAGCAGTTTAGGCCCCCCCATGGGGTCAGACACCATATATTTT. The complete variable domain, with remaining parts taken from reference TRBV28 and TRBJ1-3, reads DVKVTQSSRYLVKRTGEKVFLECVQDMDHENMFWYRQDPGLGLRLIYFSYDVKMKEKGDIPEGYSVSREKKERFSLILESASTNQTSMYLCASSLGPPMGSDTIYFGEGSWLTVV.

The gene calls are TRBV6-5 and TRBJ2-1; D gene ambiguous. V dropped 0 bases and J dropped 7 bases, with 10 bases sitting between them. Per germline, CDR1 MNHEY and CDR2 SVGAGI. CDR3 length equals 14 residues. CDR3 sequence: CASSYSSNPNEQFF. The CDR3 coding sequence is TGTGCCAGCAGTTACTCGAGTAATCCGAATGAGCAGTTCTTC.

This chain uses TRBV7-9 with TRBJ1-6; D is perhaps TRBD1 (5 bases). This CDR3 comprises 15 residues. Between the trimmed V and J ends, which lost 1 base and 10 bases, there was a span of 14 bases. Germline CDR1 is SEHNR and CDR2 is FQNEAQ (reference sequence). CDR3 nucleotide sequence: TGTGCCAGCAGCTTAGATCTCAGTTGGGACTCACCCCTCCACTTT. Translation gives CASSLDLSWDSPLHF.

The gene calls are TRBV15 and TRBJ1-6; possibly TRBD1 for D (5 bases). The CDR3 length is 16 residues. Germline V gives CDR1 LNHNV, CDR2 YYDKDF (reference sequence). The V and J ends lost 4 bases and 7 bases respectively, with 17 bases between them. Here the CDR3 reads CATSTGPRIGNSPLHF. As DNA, the CDR3 is TGTGCCACCAGCACGGGACCTCGAATTGGGAATTCACCCCTCCACTTT.

The chain joins TRBV6-5 to TRBJ2-7; 9 bases agree with TRBD1. The V and J ends lost 5 bases and 7 bases, in that order; junction bases with no gene match: 9. Germline V lookup: CDR1 MNHEY, CDR2 SVGAGI. CDR3 length: 14 residues. The DNA for the CDR3 is TGTGCCAGCAGTCCGGGACAGGGAGTGGGAGAGCAGTACGTC. Translated, it gives CASSPGQGVGEQYV.

Only a few counts were recorded for this clonotype. Relative to the germline gene, one junction end is altered; a read error may explain this. The chain recombines TRBV10-3 with TRBJ2-7, with TRBD2 identical over 15 bases. The CDR3 extends over 17 amino acids. Per germline, CDR1 ENHRY and CDR2 SYGVKD. For the CDR3, the DNA is TGTGCCATCAGTGAACGACCTCCCGGGACTAGCGGGGGGAAAGGGGACTTC. Amino acid sequence: CAISERPPGTSGGKGDF.

This clonotype was observed at least ten times. V is TRBV4-3 and J is TRBJ2-3; 8 bases fit TRBD2. V shed 5 bases, J shed 3 bases, and the junction held 4 bases outside the gene matches. In germline, CDR1 is LGHNA, CDR2 YSLEER. The CDR3 covers 14 residues. CDR3 in amino acids: CASSSSGGTDTQYF. The DNA for the CDR3 is TGCGCCAGCAGCTCAAGCGGGGGAACAGATACGCAGTATTTT.

This clonotype occurred a few times. The chain has TRBV11-2 and TRBJ2-7; D is undetermined. The germline gives CDR1 SGHAT, CDR2 FQNNGV. The CDR3 consists of 12 residues. The V end was cut by 0 bases, the J end by 4 bases, with 4 bases between. This CDR3 reads CASSLDRYEQYV. In DNA, the CDR3 is TGTGCCAGCAGCTTAGACAGATACGAGCAGTACGTC.

This clonotype was seen more than once but under ten times. This chain connects TRBV29-1 to TRBJ2-1; D gene ambiguous. The length of the CDR3 is 9 residues. Per the germline V gene, CDR1 is SQVTM and CDR2 is ANQGSEA. The V and J ends lost 4 bases and 10 bases respectively, with 5 bases between them. The DNA for the CDR3 is TGCAGCGTTGGTATCGAGCAGTTCTTC. It translates to CSVGIEQFF.

This clonotype was seen ten or more times. This chain connects TRBV12-3 or TRBV12-4 to TRBJ2-3; 8 bases match TRBD2. The V gene end was trimmed by 4 bases and the J gene end by 5 bases; junction bases not matched to a gene: 5. This CDR3 is 14 amino acids long. As DNA, the CDR3 is TGTGCCAGCAGTTACGGGGGGGCCGGAGATACGCAGTATTTT. It codes for CASSYGGAGDTQYF.

The chain combines TRBV9 with TRBJ2-5, with 8 bases lining up with TRBD2. With 3 bases clipped from V and 4 bases from J, the junction kept 14 bases outside the gene matches. The CDR3 has 17 residues. Germline assignment: CDR1 SGDLS and CDR2 YYNGEE. The CDR3 nucleotides are TGTGCCAGCAGCGAGGGTCCGGGGGGGCGCGCCCGAGAGACCCAGTACTTC. This translates into CASSEGPGGRARETQYF.

Details on this clonotype: The conserved phenylalanine or tryptophan normally closing the CDR3 is absent here, so this likely arose from a read error. Because the CDR3's place on the DNA is in doubt, the DNA is left out and the CDR3 is given as listed by TCRdb. The CDR3 loop reads CASSSSGADEQFL. The chain couples TRBV6-2 or TRBV6-3 to TRBJ2-1; the table's D gene call, TRBD1, was not cross checked with the DNA. Germline loops: CDR1 MNHEY, CDR2 SVGEGT. The CDR3 extends over 13 residues, inclusive of both ends.

This chain links TRBV4-1 with TRBJ1-5; D remains unclear. CDR3 length equals 14 residues. Trimming removed 5 bases at V and 3 bases at J, with 11 bases between. From germline, CDR1 is MGHRA and CDR2 YSYEKL. CDR3 DNA: TGCGCCAGCAGCTATCCGGGATTCAATCAGCCCCAGCATTTT. Translated: CASSYPGFNQPQHF.

This clonotype has more than one count but fewer than ten. The V and J genes are TRBV11-2 and TRBJ2-3, with a tentative D call TRBD2 (5 bases). Germline lookup yields CDR1 SGHAT and CDR2 FQNNGV. Trimming shortened V by 0 bases and J by 6 bases, and 19 bases separated the two germline ends. The CDR3 has 17 residues. The CDR3 DNA is TGTGCCAGCAGCTTAGAGAACCCCCGGGATCCCGCGGATACGCAGTATTTT. This codes for CASSLENPRDPADTQYF.